Sequencing of this TCR beta chain was carried out in a study of T cell responses to AZD1222 COVID-19 vaccine. The CDR3 contains 16 residues. Per germline, CDR1 LGHNA and CDR2 YSLEER. The ends were cut back, 0 bases at V and 4 bases at J, with 12 bases in the middle. Second doses at about 4 or about 12 weeks were pooled. Study outcomes and limitations: There were mostly white British donors and more females than males, and clonal diversity was possibly underestimated. Recipients of two AZD1222 doses showed rising Spike-specific TCR breadth and depth.

Only a few counts were recorded for this clone. Its target is not known. This table comes from immunoSEQ multiplex PCR, and its TCRdb copy is limited to in-frame clones, with some not included. The sample shows approximately 17,000 clones, 80% of them seen only once. This specimen consisted of peripheral blood, obtained 28 days after the second AZD1222 dose. V gene TRBV4-3 combines with J gene TRBJ1-4; no clear D gene. This clonotype originated in an adult who received the AZD1222 COVID-19 vaccine. The CDR3: CASSQDRAVLNEKLFF. The CDR3 DNA is TGCGCCAGCAGCCAAGATCGGGCAGTTCTTAATGAAAAACTGTTTTTT.